These 24 T cell receptor beta chains were all obtained from the same sample, sequenced in a study of cytomegalovirus exposure and HLA in healthy donors. A multiplex PCR was run with 60 Vbeta primers and 13 Jbeta primers. Measured with immunoSEQ multiplex PCR; TCRdb has only the in-frame clones, and not every one. The repertoire holds 90,000 to 110,000 clones, about 70% seen once, with approximately 3% in the top ten. The sequencing sample was made of PBMCs. The source of these receptors is a man aged 25-45 years in good health and CMV-seronegative.

The chain links TRBV6-4 to TRBJ2-1, with D possibly TRBD1 on 6 matching bases. Germline CDR1 reads MRHNA; CDR2 reads SNTAGT. The CDR3 length is 15 residues. With 2 bases removed from V and 0 bases from J, the gap between germline ends came to 8 bases. CDR3 DNA sequence: TGTGCCAGCAGTGACGGGGGCATCTCCTACAATGAGCAGTTCTTC. It is translated as CASSDGGISYNEQFF.

The CDR3 reads CASSLNPVVGHGGAFF. The CDR3 DNA sequence: TGTGCCAGCAGCTTAAATCCGGTTGTGGGGCACGGGGGGGCTTTCTTT. The chain combines TRBV7-2 with TRBJ1-1; perhaps TRBD1 as D (5 bases). The CDR3 runs 16 residues. CDR1 and CDR2 (germline): SGHTA, FQGNSA. V shed 2 bases and J shed 11 bases, with 24 bases lying between them.

The chain employs TRBV7-8 and TRBJ2-7, with D possibly being TRBD1 (6 bases). In germline, CDR1 is SGHVS, CDR2 FQNEAQ. V lost 6 bases, J lost 1 base, and 13 bases lay in between. The CDR3 is 14 residues long. CDR3 nucleotide sequence: TGTGCCAGCAGGCAATCCAGGGGATCCTACGAGCAGTACTTC. This codes for CASRQSRGSYEQYF.

Details on this clone: Other DNA sequences in the same sample also yield this CDR3. The gene calls are TRBV6-6 and TRBJ2-2, with 7 bases that match TRBD1. The CDR3 length is 15 residues. Germline values: CDR1 MNHNY, CDR2 SVGAGI (reference sequence). V trimming: 8 bases; J trimming: 6 bases; junction bases outside the gene matches: 12. CDR3 loop: CASRTGGGGSGELFF. The CDR3, as DNA: TGTGCCAGCCGGACAGGAGGAGGTGGGTCCGGGGAGCTGTTTTTT.

V usage is TRBV7-9 and J usage is TRBJ2-6; D perhaps matches TRBD2 (6 bases). V was shortened by 5 bases and J by 4 bases, with 15 bases between the two germline ends. Per the germline V gene, CDR1 is SEHNR and CDR2 is FQNEAQ (reference sequence). This CDR3 region has 16 residues. The CDR3 sequence: CASSQAEGIGANVLTF. The CDR3 nucleotides are TGTGCCAGCAGCCAAGCGGAGGGAATCGGGGCCAACGTCCTGACTTTC.

V usage is TRBV5-6 and J usage is TRBJ1-5; perhaps TRBD1 as D (6 bases). This CDR3 is built from 14 residues. Trimming left V 4 bases short and J 4 bases short, with 12 bases between. The germline V gene encodes CDR1 SGHDT and CDR2 YYEEEE. The CDR3 spells CASSRRGANQPQHF. CDR3 in DNA: TGTGCCAGCAGCCGCCGGGGGGCGAATCAGCCCCAGCATTTT.

The chain has TRBV28 and TRBJ2-7; D is undetermined. The V end was cut by 7 bases, the J end by 3 bases, with 13 bases between. The CDR3 sequence is 13 residues long. Looked up from germline, CDR1 is MDHEN and CDR2 is SYDVKM. The CDR3 loop reads CASNVLRGYEQYF. CDR3 nucleotides: TGTGCCAGCAACGTTCTTCGCGGCTACGAGCAGTACTTC.

This clone has a handful of counts. The chain employs TRBV28 and TRBJ1-2; 9 bases map to TRBD1. The CDR3 totals 16 residues. Trimming removed 4 bases from V and 3 bases from J; junction bases left unmatched: 9. The germline CDR1 and CDR2 sequences are MDHEN and SYDVKM. The CDR3 sequence is CASSSPLGQGHYGYTF. As DNA, the CDR3 is TGTGCCAGCAGTTCCCCCCTGGGACAGGGTCACTATGGCTACACCTTC.

The chain has TRBV9 and TRBJ2-2; weak D call: TRBD2 (5 bases). This CDR3 has 15 residues. CDR1 is SGDLS, CDR2 YYNGEE, per germline. The V gene lost 3 bases and the J gene lost 5 bases, with 14 bases spanning the gap. The CDR3 here is CASSEREGRTGELFF. In DNA, the CDR3 is TGTGCCAGCAGCGAAAGAGAGGGTCGGACCGGGGAGCTGTTTTTT.

This clone was picked up a small number of times. This chain joins TRBV14 and TRBJ2-3; possibly TRBD2 for D (5 bases). Between the trimmed V and J ends, which lost 4 bases and 9 bases, there was a span of 26 bases. The CDR3 runs 17 residues. Germline CDR1 SGHDN, CDR2 FVKESK. The CDR3 DNA follows: TGTGCCAGCAGCCGACTTTTACCGGGGTCGAAGGCCAGGACGCAGTATTTT. It specifies CASSRLLPGSKARTQYF. Based on the CDR3 plus reference TRBV14 and TRBJ2-3, the full variable domain is EAGVTQFPSHSVIEKGQTVTLRCDPISGHDNLYWYRRVMGKEIKFLLHFVKESKQDESGMPNNRFLAERTGGTYSTLKVQPAELEDSGVYFCASSRLLPGSKARTQYFGPGTRLTVL.

The rearrangement links TRBV19 to TRBJ2-6; no reliable D call. Germline V gene lookup returns CDR1 LNHDA and CDR2 SQIVND (reference sequence). This CDR3 comprises 15 residues. V gave up 4 bases and J gave up 0 bases, with 7 bases separating them. The CDR3 DNA is TGTGCCAGTAGTAGGCCAGTCTCTGGGGCCAACGTCCTGACTTTC. It codes for CASSRPVSGANVLTF.

The rearrangement uses TRBV6-5 and TRBJ1-4; 7 nucleotides match TRBD1. The CDR3 spans 14 residues. Trimming removed 4 bases from V and 5 bases from J; junction bases left unmatched: 4. The V gene's germline CDR1 is MNHEY and CDR2 SVGAGI. CDR3 loop: CASSSDRQNEKLFF. CDR3 in DNA: TGTGCCAGCAGTTCGGACAGGCAAAATGAAAAACTGTTTTTT.

The chain combines TRBV5-1 with TRBJ1-1; 7 nucleotides align to TRBD1. From germline, CDR1 is SGHRS and CDR2 YFSETQ. The CDR3 has 15 residues. Trimming at V came to 3 bases and at J to 3 bases, leaving 8 bases not matched to a gene. The DNA for the CDR3 is TGCGCCAGCAGCTGGGGCGACAGGGATCACACTGAAGCTTTCTTT. Its protein is CASSWGDRDHTEAFF.

This chain joins TRBV30 and TRBJ2-7, with a possible D match to TRBD1 (5 bases). Germline CDR1 is GTSNPN and CDR2 is SVGIG (reference sequence). Trimming took 3 bases from V and 0 from J, leaving 9 bases between them. CDR3 length equals 13 residues. The CDR3 loop reads CAWRQDTSYEQYF. In DNA, the CDR3 is TGTGCCTGGAGGCAGGACACCTCCTACGAGCAGTACTTC.

The CDR3 DNA reads as TGTGCCAGCAGCTTAGACCGCGGAAATCAGCCCCAGCATTTT. Residues: CASSLDRGNQPQHF. The chain couples TRBV7-6 to TRBJ1-5; D is undetermined. CDR3 length: 14 residues. In germline, CDR1 is SGHVS, CDR2 FNYEAQ. V shed 1 base and J shed 4 bases, with 8 bases lying between them.

This chain uses TRBV7-6 with TRBJ2-2; the match to TRBD2 covers 7 bases. Germline CDR1 reads SGHVS; CDR2 reads FNYEAQ. CDR3 length equals 16 residues. V trimming: 1 base; J trimming: 1 base; junction bases outside the gene matches: 3. The CDR3 loop reads CASSLEASGNTGELFF. Here the CDR3 DNA reads TGTGCCAGCAGCTTAGAGGCTAGCGGGAACACCGGGGAGCTGTTTTTT. The whole variable domain, filled in from reference TRBV7-6 and TRBJ2-2, reads GAGVSQSPRYKVTKRGQDVALRCDPISGHVSLYWYRQALGQGPEFLTYFNYEAQQDKSGLPNDRFSAERPEGSISTLTIQRTEQRDSAMYRCASSLEASGNTGELFFGEGSRLTVL.

The chain employs TRBV11-1 and TRBJ2-7; D may be TRBD1 (5 bases). CDR3 length: 17 amino acids. Germline V gene data show CDR1 as SGHAT and CDR2 as FQDESV (reference sequence). V gave up 2 bases and J gave up 5 bases, with 22 bases separating them. The CDR3 sequence: CASSLSSGSQVADEQYF. CDR3 in DNA: TGTGCCAGCAGCTTAAGCTCAGGGTCGCAGGTGGCCGACGAGCAGTACTTC.

V usage is TRBV19 and J usage is TRBJ1-4; D is unclear. This CDR3 contains 17 residues. Trimming removed 7 bases from V and 0 bases from J, with 18 bases in between. Germline V gene lookup returns CDR1 LNHDA and CDR2 SQIVND (reference sequence). The CDR3 is CASTRVGDRATNEKLFF. The CDR3 DNA reads TGTGCCAGTACGAGGGTGGGAGACCGTGCAACTAATGAAAAACTGTTTTTT.

The chain is built from TRBV9 and TRBJ1-5, with unresolved D. The germline V and J ends were trimmed by 4 bases and 0 bases, with 8 bases remaining between them. Germline lookup yields CDR1 SGDLS and CDR2 YYNGEE. The CDR3 spans 14 residues. The chain's CDR3 is CASSPEGSNQPQHF. The DNA of the CDR3 is TGTGCCAGCAGCCCCGAGGGTAGCAATCAGCCCCAGCATTTT.

The chain employs TRBV27 and TRBJ2-7; 7 nucleotides match TRBD1. The germline gives CDR1 MNHEY, CDR2 SMNVEV (reference sequence). The length of the CDR3 is 14 residues. V shed 2 bases, J shed 7 bases, and the junction held 8 bases outside the gene matches. The CDR3 DNA is TGTGCCAGCAGTTTAAAGGGGGCCAGGGAAGAGCAGTACTTC. It codes for CASSLKGAREEQYF.

Notes on this clone: A read error may account for a junction end that differs from germline. The rearrangement joins TRBV7-7 to TRBJ2-7, with D hard to call. The CDR3 is 12 residues long. Germline assignment: CDR1 SSHAT and CDR2 FNYEAQ (reference sequence). DNA for the CDR3: TGTGCTAGCAGCTTACTTCTCTACGAGCAGTACTTC. Translation gives CASSLLLYEQYF.

This chain connects TRBV5-1 to TRBJ2-7, with 9 bases lining up with TRBD2. After removal of 1 base from V and 2 bases from J, the junction contained 4 bases not matched to a gene. Germline lookup yields CDR1 SGHRS and CDR2 YFSETQ. CDR3 length equals 15 residues. CDR3 in DNA: TGCGCCAGCAGCTTGAGTACTAGCGGGCCCTACGAGCAGTACTTC. Translated: CASSLSTSGPYEQYF.

This clone has just a few counts. This rearrangement joins TRBV7-2 to TRBJ2-1, with a tentative D call TRBD2 (6 bases). Trimming shortened V by 5 bases and J by 3 bases, and 26 bases separated the two germline ends. Per the germline V gene, CDR1 is SGHTA and CDR2 is FQGNSA. This CDR3 is built from 19 residues. The CDR3 sequence is CASSPFPRGPSRHYNEQFF. CDR3 coding DNA: TGTGCCAGCAGCCCCTTTCCGCGGGGTCCGTCGCGGCACTACAATGAGCAGTTCTTC.

This rearrangement joins TRBV6-1 to TRBJ2-7, with D perhaps TRBD2 (5 bases). The V end lost 6 bases, the J end lost 2 bases, and 11 bases lay between the germline ends. This CDR3 comprises 13 residues. Germline CDR1 reads MNHNS; CDR2 reads SASEGT. Here the CDR3 reads CASRGLVTYEQYF. The CDR3 DNA follows: TGTGCCAGCAGAGGACTCGTAACCTACGAGCAGTACTTC.